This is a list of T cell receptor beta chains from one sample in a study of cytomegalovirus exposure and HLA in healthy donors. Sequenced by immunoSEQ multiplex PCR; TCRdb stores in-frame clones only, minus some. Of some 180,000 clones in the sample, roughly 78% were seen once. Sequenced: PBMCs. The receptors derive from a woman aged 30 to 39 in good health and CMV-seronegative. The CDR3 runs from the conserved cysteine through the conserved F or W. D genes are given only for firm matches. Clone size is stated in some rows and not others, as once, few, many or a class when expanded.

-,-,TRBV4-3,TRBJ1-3,CASSQDGAGGNTIYF,TGCGCCAGCAGCCAAGATGGCGCAGGGGGAAACACCATATATTTT
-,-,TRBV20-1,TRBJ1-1,CSASNSEAFF,TGCAGTGCTAGTAACTCTGAAGCTTTCTTT
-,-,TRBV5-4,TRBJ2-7,CASSLPKNTGSSYEQYF,TGTGCCAGCAGCTTGCCAAAGAATACAGGGAGCTCCTACGAGCAGTACTTC
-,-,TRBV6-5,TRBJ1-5,CASSLGGRDQPQHF,TGTGCCAGCAGCTTGGGGGGTAGGGATCAGCCCCAGCATTTT
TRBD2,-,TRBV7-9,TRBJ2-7,CASSLGGGQSSEQYF,TGTGCCAGCAGCCTAGGCGGGGGGCAATCGAGCGAGCAGTACTTC
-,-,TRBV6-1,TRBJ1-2,CASTYQVGGYYGYTF,TGTGCCAGCACCTATCAGGTGGGGGGTTACTATGGCTACACCTTC
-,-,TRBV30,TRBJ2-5,CAWSVGRKETQYF,TGTGCCTGGAGTGTAGGCAGGAAAGAGACCCAGTACTTC
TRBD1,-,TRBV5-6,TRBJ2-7,CASSWRTGGSLTSYEQYF,TGTGCCAGCAGCTGGAGGACAGGGGGCTCACTGACCTCCTACGAGCAGTACTTC
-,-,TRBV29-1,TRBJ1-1,CSVSKSNTEAFF,TGCAGCGTTTCAAAATCCAACACTGAAGCTTTCTTT
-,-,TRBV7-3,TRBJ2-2,CASKGAGELFF,TGTGCCAGCAAGGGGGCCGGGGAGCTGTTTTTT
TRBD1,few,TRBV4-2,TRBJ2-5,CASSHAGQGEETQYF,TGTGCCAGCAGCCATGCCGGACAGGGGGAGGAGACCCAGTACTTC
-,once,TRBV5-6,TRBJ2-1,CASSLYVSVGEQFF,TGTGCCAGCAGCTTGTACGTCAGCGTAGGTGAGCAGTTCTTC
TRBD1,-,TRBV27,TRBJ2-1,CASSLDRVRNEQFF,TGTGCCAGCAGTTTGGACAGGGTAAGGAATGAGCAGTTCTTC
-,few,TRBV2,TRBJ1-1,CASSDLTGMPAW,TGTGCCAGCAGTGACCTAACAGGGATGCCCGCTTGG
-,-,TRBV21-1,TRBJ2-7,CATPGYEQYF,TGTGCCACCCCAGGGTACGAGCAGTACTTC
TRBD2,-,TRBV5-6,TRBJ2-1,CASSLAGGGHNNEQFF,TGTGCCAGCAGCTTGGCTGGGGGAGGGCACAACAATGAGCAGTTCTTC
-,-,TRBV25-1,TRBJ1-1,CASSESRVGTEAFF,TGTGCCAGCAGTGAATCCAGGGTGGGCACTGAAGCTTTCTTT
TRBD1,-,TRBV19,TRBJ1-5,CASSIMGQGGNQPQHF,TGTGCCAGTAGTATCATGGGACAGGGTGGCAATCAGCCCCAGCATTTT
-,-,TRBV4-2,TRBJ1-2,CASSQEVLGADGYTF,TGTGCCAGCAGCCAAGAGGTATTGGGGGCAGATGGCTACACCTTC
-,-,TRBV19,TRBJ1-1,CASKGQLNTEAFF,TGTGCCAGTAAGGGGCAGTTGAACACTGAAGCTTTCTTT
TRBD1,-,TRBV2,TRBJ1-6,CASQRSDRGGSPLHF,TGTGCCAGCCAGAGATCAGACAGGGGAGGTTCACCCCTCCACTTT
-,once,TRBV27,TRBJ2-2,CASRPDRLNTGELFF,TGTGCCAGCAGACCCGACAGGTTGAACACCGGGGAGCTGTTTTTT
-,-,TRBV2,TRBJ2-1,CASNRGASYNEQFF,TGTGCCAGCAACCGGGGGGCAAGCTACAATGAGCAGTTCTTC
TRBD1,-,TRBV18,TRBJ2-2,CASSPAGTGTVGTGELFF,TGTGCCAGCTCACCTGCCGGGACAGGGACGGTTGGCACCGGGGAGCTGTTTTTT
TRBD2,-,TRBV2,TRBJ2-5,CATSFLAGEETQYF,TGTGCCACCTCGTTCCTAGCGGGGGAAGAGACCCAGTACTTC
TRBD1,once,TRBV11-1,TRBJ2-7,CASRDSYEQYF,TGTGCCAGCCGGGACAGCTACGAGCAGTACTTC
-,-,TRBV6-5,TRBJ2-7,CASRQNLYEQYF,TGTGCCAGCCGCCAGAATCTCTACGAGCAGTACTTC
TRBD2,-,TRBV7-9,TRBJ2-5,CASSSSGQETQYF,TGTGCCAGCAGCTCTAGCGGTCAAGAGACCCAGTACTTC
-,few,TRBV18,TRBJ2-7,CASSPPSTGTSYEQYF,TGTGCCAGCTCACCACCGTCGACGGGAACCTCCTACGAGCAGTACTTC
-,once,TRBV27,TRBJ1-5,CASSLGRTGGNQPQHF,TGTGCCAGCAGTTTAGGGCGGACTGGCGGAAATCAGCCCCAGCATTTT
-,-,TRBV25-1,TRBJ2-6,CASSGRGLSSGANVLTF,TGTGCCAGCAGTGGGAGGGGGCTAAGCTCTGGGGCCAACGTCCTGACTTTC
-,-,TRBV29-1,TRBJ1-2,CSTQRGSGDGYTF,TGCAGCACGCAAAGAGGGAGTGGGGATGGCTACACCTTC
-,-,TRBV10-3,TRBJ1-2,CAISELSYGYTF,TGTGCCATCAGTGAACTGTCCTATGGCTACACCTTC
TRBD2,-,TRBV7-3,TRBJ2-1,CASSYSGGGFNEQFF,TGTGCCAGCAGCTACAGCGGGGGGGGTTTCAATGAGCAGTTCTTC
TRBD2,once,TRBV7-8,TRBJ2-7,CASRLAGGPAYEQYF,TGTGCCAGCAGACTAGCGGGGGGGCCGGCCTACGAGCAGTACTTC
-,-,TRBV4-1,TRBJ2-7,CASSQPGQRGEQYF,TGCGCCAGCAGCCAACCGGGACAACGCGGCGAGCAGTACTTC
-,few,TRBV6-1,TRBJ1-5,CASSEMLGQPQHF,TGTGCCAGCAGTGAGATGCTCGGGCAGCCCCAGCATTTT
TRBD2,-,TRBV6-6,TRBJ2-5,CAGGLAAAQETQYF,TGTGCCGGAGGGCTAGCGGCGGCTCAAGAGACCCAGTACTTC
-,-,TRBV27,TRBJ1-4,CASSYGQGQGEKLFF,TGTGCCAGCAGTTACGGGCAGGGGCAGGGTGAAAAACTGTTTTTT
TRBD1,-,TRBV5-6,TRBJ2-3,CASSVGDRRLLDTQYF,TGTGCCAGCAGCGTGGGGGACAGGAGGCTTCTAGATACGCAGTATTTT
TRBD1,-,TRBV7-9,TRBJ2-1,CASSLEDMGQASYNEQFF,TGTGCCAGCAGCTTAGAAGATATGGGACAGGCCTCCTACAATGAGCAGTTCTTC
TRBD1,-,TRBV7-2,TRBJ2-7,CASSFPGTGVSYEQYF,TGTGCCAGCAGCTTCCCCGGGACAGGGGTCTCCTACGAGCAGTACTTC
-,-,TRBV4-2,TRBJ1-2,CASSQANPPGQRVLQYYGYTF,TGTGCCAGCAGCCAAGCCAACCCACCGGGACAACGGGTTCTTCAATACTATGGCTACACCTTC
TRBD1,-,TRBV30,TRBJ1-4,CAWSGDRLNEKLFF,TGTGCCTGGAGTGGGGACAGGTTAAATGAAAAACTGTTTTTT
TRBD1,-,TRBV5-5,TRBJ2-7,CASGDSSYEQYF,TGTGCCAGCGGGGACAGCTCCTACGAGCAGTACTTC
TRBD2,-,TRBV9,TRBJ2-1,CASSVDSGAGRGNEQFF,TGTGCCAGCAGCGTAGACAGCGGGGCCGGGAGGGGCAATGAGCAGTTCTTC
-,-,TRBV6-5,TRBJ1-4,CASRRDPTNEKLFF,TGTGCCAGCAGGCGGGACCCAACTAATGAAAAACTGTTTTTT
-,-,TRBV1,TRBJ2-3,CTSSQTSDTSGGAADTQYF,TGCACCAGCAGCCAAACCAGTGATACTAGCGGGGGGGCAGCAGATACGCAGTATTTT
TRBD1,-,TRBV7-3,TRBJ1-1,CASSAGQGNTEAFF,TGTGCCAGCAGCGCGGGACAGGGGAACACTGAAGCTTTCTTT
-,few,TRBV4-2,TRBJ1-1,CASSQGGVNTEAFF,TGTGCCAGCAGCCAAGGGGGGGTGAACACTGAAGCTTTCTTT
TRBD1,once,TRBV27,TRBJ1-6,CASSLRQGASYNSPLHF,TGTGCCAGCAGTTTACGGCAGGGGGCCTCCTATAATTCACCCCTCCACTTT
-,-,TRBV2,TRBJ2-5,CASSPSRETQYF,TGTGCCAGCAGTCCCTCGAGGGAGACCCAGTACTTC
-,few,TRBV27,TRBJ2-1,CASSSGGYNEQFF,TGTGCCAGCAGTTCCGGGGGCTACAATGAGCAGTTCTTC